This T cell receptor beta chain appears in the sequencing data of a study of T cells in women clearing cervical HPV infection (dated 2018 in TCRdb). As for the study more broadly: The cases were about two dozen women with histologically confirmed HPV16-related CIN3 or worse, and 2 of those women had invasive cancers. An exploratory proof-of-principle case-control study, nested within the Guanacaste HPV Natural History Study in Costa Rica, was conducted to compare TCR repertoires across cervical HPV16 outcomes. Since HLA typing was available for only a few women, HLA type could not be ruled out as a confounder. Five blinded duplicates per group were added as quality controls, so that 60 or so samples were obtained: around 50 participants and some 10 replicates. The parent cohort enrolled 10,049 women aged 18 or older in Guanacaste, Costa Rica, in about 1992 to 1994 and followed the women for around 7 years. Cases were matched to controls by age within five years and by the year the sample was collected. Blood from cases was collected at the visit at which the lesion was first identified, whereas blood from controls was collected once infection was no longer detected. Median age was about 30 years in cases versus roughly 37 in controls, and baseline characteristics did not differ significantly. Among cases, blood sampling came a median of about 150 days after lesion detection, with an interquartile range of about 85 to 220 days. The controls were 25 to 30 women whose single incident HPV16 infection cleared within 12 months with no development of precancer or cancer.

Looking up the germline V gene (reference sequence) yields CDR1 SEHNR and CDR2 FQNEAQ. From cysteine to phenylalanine, the CDR3 is 12 amino acids long. Shown are 27 bases from within the CDR3, in frame from base 1. Concerning this clone itself: The antigen it binds to is not known. A read error may account for a junction end that differs from germline. The read is 3 residues too short to cover the CDR3 end, so that end is filled in from the germline J gene. The sample holds other DNA sequences that translate to the same CDR3.

Every participant had a single incident cervical HPV16 infection, and prevalent HPV16 infections were excluded. Cervical HPV DNA was detected with MY09/MY11 PCR, and genotyping was done with dot-blot hybridization. Roughly 15 mL of heparinized blood were centrifuged, and the buffy coat was aliquoted, frozen at -30°C, then stored at -80°C. QIAGEN kits were used to extract genomic DNA from buffy coat specimens. The immunoSEQ assay used multiplex PCR to amplify TCR beta CDR3 regions from an average of about 1,200 ng of genomic DNA per sample. To correct primer bias, the assay used a complete synthetic TCR repertoire to set an amplification baseline. The amplicons were sequenced on the Illumina platform. The source study handled its data this way. Sequences were error-corrected by clustering with frequency ratios and a modified nearest-neighbor algorithm, then analyzed in the immunoSEQ Analyzer with IMGT gene definitions. TCR richness and evenness were averaged over 20 rarefaction repeats at each rarefaction depth, excluding samples with fewer sequences than the depth. Relative abundances of V, D and J genes were compared between groups using Wilcoxon rank sum tests, with FDR correction applied. For the blinded duplicates, the intraclass correlation was 95% to 97% for TCR richness and averaged 76.4% across roughly 69 gene segments. The table comes from immuneACCESS by way of TCRdb, which keeps in-frame sequences with V and J called. Part of the clones is missing from these tables; in studies checked, under half for an unresolved V gene and the rest for unknown reasons. V and J calls and clone size follow that table, whereas D and trimming were derived from the DNA. This sample's listing comprises tens of thousands of clones. The ten largest clones capture approximately 1.5% of the sample.

What the authors observed across the whole study: Cases had lower TRBV6-7 relative abundance than controls (approximately 0.1% versus 0.16%; Bonferroni P = 0.0008). Because T-cell numbers per sample were unknown, differences in richness could reflect varying T-cell content rather than repertoire biology. Significantly higher TCR repertoire richness was observed in CIN3+ cases than in controls across sequencing depths, whereas no difference in evenness was found. Cases were distinguished from controls with an estimated AUC of 0.7 to 0.85 by random forest classifiers combining richness and V gene abundances. The cross-sectional design could not show whether associations preceded infection or resulted from it; effector/memory subsets and HPV-specific T cells were not isolated.

The sequence came from a woman between 18 and 70 years old with a cervical HPV16 infection that either progressed to CIN3+ or cleared (not recorded which). The sample consisted of blood buffy coat. This receptor chain uses TRBV7-9 and TRBJ1-3, and possibly TRBD1, on 6 matching bases. The CDR3 region: CASSLGRDTIYF. CDR3 DNA (partial): TGTGCCAGCAGCCTCGGGCGGGACACA.